This T cell receptor (beta chain) stems from a study of T cell responses to AZD1222 COVID-19 vaccine (dated by TCRdb to about 2021). In the study overall: TCR sequencing was performed for 230 to 250 trial participants, of whom some 200 were given two doses of AZD1222 and some 26 were given two doses of MenACWY control vaccine. Trial participants were enrolled into age subgroups of 18-55, 56-69 and 70-plus years, which contained around 150, 29 and 61 TCR-sequenced participants, respectively. What the research found in general, with its limitations: Participants were mostly white British, with more females than males. The authors suggested clonal diversity may have been underestimated. Reportedly, close to half of the unique spike-specific TCRs recognized epitopes lying outside the regions that are mutated in the B.1.351 and B.1.1.7 variants. The vaccine-associated CD4 TCRs covered the entire spike protein, and the dominant responses fell in regions 160-218 and 743-854. Because no day 14 peak-response samples were available, the repertoires could be characterized only after the peak T cell response. A significant rise in spike-specific TCR breadth and depth was observed after two AZD1222 doses relative to day 0 and relative to MenACWY recipients. Only a handful of AZD1222 recipients were SARS-CoV-2 seropositive at baseline, limiting conclusions about previously exposed vaccinees. The 56-69-year group was small, and its depth increase did not reach significance, likely because of low power.

This clone has only one observation. Its binding antigen is unknown. No qualities accompany the bases; no much larger clone lies one base away. V and J lose 3 bases and 7 bases, and a span of 10 bases separates them. The cysteine opens and the phenylalanine closes a CDR3 of 13 amino acids. The read is trimmed to its CDR3 DNA, 39 bases read in frame from base 1. Sequences MNHEY (CDR1) and SVGAGI (CDR2) are obtained from the germline V gene. The CDR3 regions of human TCRbeta chains were subjected to immunosequencing. The study's processing was this. TCRs in the repertoires were compared against a reference library of SARS-CoV-2-specific TCRs that had been generated with the MIRA antigen-specificity platform. Breadth was defined as the fraction of unique TCRs that were SARS-CoV-2-associated, and depth was defined as the fraction of total T cells that were SARS-CoV-2-associated. Using the MIRA data, each spike-specific TCR was mapped to the spike region that the TCR reacts to and placed in a CD4 or CD8 class. Log10-transformed breadth and depth values were compared by one-way ANOVA with Sidak's multiple comparisons tests. TCRdb stores this immuneACCESS table with in-frame sequences only. Part of the clones is absent; in the studies checked, under half of the shortfall reflects unresolved V genes, and no reason is known for the rest. V and J calls and clone size are those listed in that table; D and trimming were worked out from the DNA. This sample holds 75,000 to 80,000 clones; 60% to 85% were observed only once. Together, the top ten hold roughly a quarter of the sample.

This specimen's time point label, per the study, means: about 28 days (+/-7) after the second vaccine dose. Per the publication, the treatment or condition label means: meningococcal conjugate vaccine given as trial control. The vaccinee samples were drawn from two UK trials, COV001 and COV002, one of which was a single-blind randomized controlled phase 2/3 trial testing AZD1222 (ChAdOx1 nCoV-19) in healthy adults. For TCRbeta chain sequencing, PBMC samples from trial participants were taken at day 0 and at day 28 after the second dose. The sequence derives from an adult who received the MenACWY meningococcal vaccine as a control. Here the sequenced sample was peripheral blood, taken 28 days after the second dose of the MenACWY control vaccine. This sequence uses TRBV6-5 and TRBJ1-5, with the D gene not confidently named. CDR3 loop: CASSYGQRQPQHF. The nucleotides are TGTGCCAGCAGTTATGGTCAGCGGCAGCCCCAGCATTTT.